The next 21 T cell receptor beta chains were all read from a single sample in a study of T cell responses to AZD1222 COVID-19 vaccine. This table comes from immunoSEQ multiplex PCR, and its TCRdb copy is limited to in-frame clones, with some not included. The sample records about 140,000 clones, 84% being singletons. The sample was peripheral blood, taken on day 0 of AZD1222 vaccination. The receptors come from an adult in good health.

V usage is TRBV11-3 and J usage is TRBJ1-6; a possible D gene is TRBD1 (5 bases). Germline lookup yields CDR1 SGHNT and CDR2 YENEEA. V gave up 6 bases and J gave up 10 bases, with 13 bases separating them. The CDR3 has 13 amino acids. The CDR3 nucleotides read TGTGCCAGCAGTCACGGGGGAGGGTCACCCCTCCACTTT. It codes for CASSHGGGSPLHF.

This chain joins TRBV28 and TRBJ1-6; 8 bases are a match to TRBD1. The CDR3 runs to 16 residues. V trimming: 6 bases; J trimming: 5 bases; junction bases outside the gene matches: 9. Germline loops: CDR1 MDHEN, CDR2 SYDVKM. In DNA form, the CDR3 reads TGTGCCAGCAGGCCGCGGACAGGGAGGAATAATTCACCCCTCCACTTT. Its protein is CASRPRTGRNNSPLHF.

The chain joins TRBV7-2 to TRBJ2-5; 9 bases line up with TRBD2. Germline V gives CDR1 SGHTA, CDR2 FQGNSA. The V gene end was trimmed by 2 bases and the J gene end by 5 bases; junction bases not matched to a gene: 3. This CDR3 spans 14 amino acids. CDR3: CASSLQRGVETQYF. CDR3 bases: TGTGCCAGCAGCTTACAGCGGGGGGTTGAGACCCAGTACTTC.

J is TRBJ1-2 and V is TRBV6-5; D possibly corresponds to TRBD1 (6 bases). V was pared by 2 bases and J by 6 bases, with 13 bases between. Per germline, CDR1 MNHEY and CDR2 SVGAGI. The length of the CDR3 is 14 residues. The CDR3 DNA is TGTGCCAGCAGTTACGCTACAGGGTCGAATGGCTACACCTTC. It yields the protein CASSYATGSNGYTF.

This chain uses TRBV6-4 with TRBJ1-1, with D perhaps matching TRBD1 (6 bases). With 4 bases removed from V and 10 bases from J, the gap between germline ends came to 16 bases. Germline V gene sequence: CDR1 MRHNA, CDR2 SNTAGT. The CDR3 spans 13 residues. Here the CDR3 reads CASSADHSGAAFF. Written as DNA, the CDR3 is TGTGCCAGCAGTGCCGACCATTCAGGGGCAGCTTTCTTT.

A few counts support this clone. The V gene is TRBV4-2, the J gene TRBJ1-1, with D perhaps TRBD1 (5 bases). Germline V gene sequence: CDR1 LGHNA, CDR2 YNFKEQ. CDR3 length equals 15 residues. V was pared by 4 bases and J by 0 bases, with 12 bases between. In nucleotides, the CDR3 is TGTGCCAGCAGCCCACCGGACATGCTGAACACTGAAGCTTTCTTT. As protein: CASSPPDMLNTEAFF.

The chain links TRBV15 to TRBJ1-2; TRBD1 agrees at 7 bases. V lost 5 bases and J lost 3; bases outside the gene matches: 9. The CDR3 is made up of 15 amino acids. From germline, CDR1 is LNHNV and CDR2 YYDKDF (reference sequence). CDR3 nucleotides: TGTGCCACCAGCGACCGACAGGGAGGCGACTATGGCTACACCTTC. Translated: CATSDRQGGDYGYTF.

This clone was counted between two and nine times. This rearrangement joins TRBV9 to TRBJ1-1; D uncertain. The CDR3 is made up of 13 amino acids. The germline V gene has CDR1 SGDLS and CDR2 YYNGEE. The V gene lost 0 bases and the J gene lost 3 bases, with 6 bases spanning the gap. The CDR3 DNA reads TGTGCCAGCAGCGTAGGGAGTTACACTGAAGCTTTCTTT. Its protein product is CASSVGSYTEAFF.

The V and J genes are TRBV7-2 and TRBJ2-5; D is possibly TRBD2 (5 bases). The CDR3 totals 17 residues. CDR1 and CDR2 from the germline V gene are SGHTA and FQGNSA. V lost 5 bases, J lost 1 base, and 20 bases lay in between. The CDR3 region is CASSLSPLDATQETQYF. In nucleotides, the CDR3 is TGTGCCAGCAGCCTCTCCCCACTAGACGCAACCCAAGAGACCCAGTACTTC.

This clone was observed a single time. The chain combines TRBV6-1 with TRBJ1-5; D is undetermined. Germline assignment: CDR1 MNHNS and CDR2 SASEGT. Trimming shortened V by 3 bases and J by 1 base, and 10 bases separated the two germline ends. There are 15 residues in the CDR3. In DNA, the CDR3 is TGTGCCAGCAGTGACCGGCTCTTAAGCAATCAGCCCCAGCATTTT. This encodes CASSDRLLSNQPQHF.

This clone was seen once. V and J are TRBV11-2 and TRBJ2-5; D possibly uses TRBD1 or TRBD2 (6 bases each). The germline gives CDR1 SGHAT, CDR2 FQNNGV. The V gene lost 5 bases and the J gene lost 4 bases, with 17 bases spanning the gap. This CDR3 has 15 residues. The CDR3 coding sequence is TGTGCCAGCAGCCCCGAGGGGGGTTGGAGAGAGACCCAGTACTTC. Amino acids: CASSPEGGWRETQYF.

V usage is TRBV19 and J usage is TRBJ1-2; maybe TRBD1 (6 bases). This CDR3 has 13 amino acids. The V end was cut by 3 bases, the J end by 6 bases, with 11 bases between. Per germline, CDR1 LNHDA and CDR2 SQIVND (reference sequence). In nucleotides, the CDR3 is TGTGCCAGTAGTATTCAACCAGGGGATGGCTACACCTTC. Protein sequence: CASSIQPGDGYTF.

J is TRBJ2-2 and V is TRBV7-9, with no clear D. CDR1 and CDR2 from the germline V gene are SEHNR and FQNEAQ (reference sequence). With 3 bases removed from V and 6 bases from J, the gap between germline ends came to 8 bases. The CDR3 consists of 13 residues. The CDR3 DNA is TGTGCCAGCAGCTTGATGGGTCCCGGGGAGCTGTTTTTT. Residues: CASSLMGPGELFF.

V gene TRBV6-5 combines with J gene TRBJ1-1, with TRBD1 matching 7 bases. V gave up 4 bases and J gave up 5 bases; unmatched junction bases: 10. The CDR3 length is 15 residues. CDR1 is MNHEY and CDR2 is SVGAGI in the germline V gene. CDR3 nucleotide sequence: TGTGCCAGCAGTTTATCAGGGACAGTGGAAACTGAAGCTTTCTTT. Translation gives CASSLSGTVETEAFF.

V gene TRBV28 combines with J gene TRBJ2-7; D might be TRBD2 (6 bases). This CDR3 comprises 15 residues. Trimming took 2 bases from V and 5 from J, leaving 16 bases between them. Germline CDR1 MDHEN, CDR2 SYDVKM. The CDR3 spells CASSLKGRGTNEQYF. The CDR3 nucleotides read TGTGCCAGCAGTTTAAAGGGGCGGGGTACTAACGAGCAGTACTTC.

This sequence joins TRBV5-4 and TRBJ1-1; D is unresolved. The length of the CDR3 is 12 residues. V lost 4 bases, J lost 0 bases, and 4 bases lay in between. The V gene's germline CDR1 is SGHNT and CDR2 YYREEE (reference sequence). The CDR3 DNA follows: TGTGCCAGCAGCCCCTTGAACACTGAAGCTTTCTTT. It yields the protein CASSPLNTEAFF.

This rearrangement joins TRBV9 to TRBJ1-1; the D is unclear. V lost 2 bases to trimming and J lost 1 base, with 6 bases between them. The CDR3 has 13 residues. Germline-derived CDR1 and CDR2 are SGDLS and YYNGEE. CDR3 sequence (DNA): TGTGCCAGCAGCGTTAAAGGGAACACTGAAGCTTTCTTT. This codes for CASSVKGNTEAFF.

This clone was seen only once. The chain couples TRBV2 to TRBJ1-2; D is unclear. CDR1 is SNHLY, CDR2 FYNNEI, per germline. With 4 bases removed from V and 4 bases from J, the gap between germline ends came to 16 bases. The CDR3 extends over 15 amino acids. The CDR3 protein is CASSGLRTPTYGYTF. The CDR3 DNA follows: TGTGCCAGCAGTGGTCTTCGGACGCCGACCTATGGCTACACCTTC. Full variable domain (outside the CDR3, taken from reference TRBV2 and TRBJ1-2): EPEVTQTPSHQVTQMGQEVILRCVPISNHLYFYWYRQILGQKVEFLVSFYNNEISEKSEIFDDQFSVERPDGSNFTLKIRSTKLEDSAMYFCASSGLRTPTYGYTFGSGTRLTVV.

This clone came up once. The rearrangement joins TRBV5-1 to TRBJ2-2; 7 nucleotides match TRBD2. V lost 3 bases, J lost 0 bases, and 14 bases stayed unmatched. Germline V gene data show CDR1 as SGHRS and CDR2 as YFSETQ. The CDR3 is made up of 19 amino acids. CDR3 residues: CASSWGTGLAGANTGELFF. The CDR3 DNA reads as TGCGCCAGCAGCTGGGGGACGGGTCTGGCGGGGGCGAACACCGGGGAGCTGTTTTTT. Looking up the rest from reference TRBV5-1 and TRBJ2-2 gives the full variable domain: KAGVTQTPRYLIKTRGQQVTLSCSPISGHRSVSWYQQTPGQGLQFLFEYFSETQRNKGNFPGRFSGRQFSNSRSEMNVSTLELGDSALYLCASSWGTGLAGANTGELFFGEGSRLTVL.

This rearrangement joins TRBV6-6 to TRBJ2-3; the D gene could be TRBD1 or TRBD2 (5 bases each). Trimming stripped 5 bases from V and 2 bases from J, with 14 bases between. In germline, CDR1 is MNHNY, CDR2 SVGAGI (reference sequence). This CDR3 comprises 15 residues. CDR3 in amino acids: CASSTGLRDTDTQYF. The CDR3 DNA reads TGTGCCAGCAGTACGGGGCTTCGGGACACAGATACGCAGTATTTT.

The J gene is TRBJ2-4, the V gene TRBV30; no clear D gene. Germline V gene data show CDR1 as GTSNPN and CDR2 as SVGIG (reference sequence). V lost 3 bases and J 2 bases, leaving 11 bases between the germline ends. The CDR3 contains 14 residues. The CDR3 DNA is TGTGCCTGGAGCCCTAATAGGCCCAAAAACATTCAGTACTTC. Protein sequence: CAWSPNRPKNIQYF.